What follows describes a single T cell receptor (beta chain). Antigen: not known. The sample originates from a study of OX40 agonist ivuxolimab in advanced cancers. Study-wide points: With doses of 0.1 to 3.0 mg/kg, CD4+ and CD8+ blood T cells had undergone clonal expansion by week 6. Compared with others, partial responders at 0.1-3.0 mg/kg displayed clonal expansion among the lowest.

Trimming left V 5 bases short and J 3 bases short, with 13 bases between. Germline-derived CDR1 and CDR2 are SGHVS and FQNEAQ. The CDR3 consists of 14 residues. Clones were read by immunoSEQ multiplex PCR, and TCRdb kept only the in-frame ones, dropping some. The data contain 100,000 to 150,000 clones, 92% of them singletons. The rearrangement joins TRBV7-8 to TRBJ1-1; unclear D gene. This sequence was found in an adult with an advanced solid tumor such as melanoma, head and neck, liver or kidney cancer. The source material was CD4+ or CD8+ T cells sorted from blood, sampled in a trial of the OX40 agonist ivuxolimab. The CDR3 sequence: CASSPNADYTEAFF. In DNA, the CDR3 is TGTGCCAGCAGCCCAAACGCCGATTACACTGAAGCTTTCTTT.